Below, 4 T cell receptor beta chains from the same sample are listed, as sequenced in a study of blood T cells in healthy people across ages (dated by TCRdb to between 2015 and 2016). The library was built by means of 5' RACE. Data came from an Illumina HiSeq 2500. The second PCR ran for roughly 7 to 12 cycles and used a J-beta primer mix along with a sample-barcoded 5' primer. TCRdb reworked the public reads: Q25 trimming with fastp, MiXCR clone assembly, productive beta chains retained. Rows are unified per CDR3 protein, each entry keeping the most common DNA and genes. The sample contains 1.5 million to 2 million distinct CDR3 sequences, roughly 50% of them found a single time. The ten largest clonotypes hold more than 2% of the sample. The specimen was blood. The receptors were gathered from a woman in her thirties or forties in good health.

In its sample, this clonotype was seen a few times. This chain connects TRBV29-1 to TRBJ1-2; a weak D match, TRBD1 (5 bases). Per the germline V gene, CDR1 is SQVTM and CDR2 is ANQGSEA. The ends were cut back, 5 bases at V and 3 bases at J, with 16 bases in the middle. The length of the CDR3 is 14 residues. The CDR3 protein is CSVSGGRNHYGYTF. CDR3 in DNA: TGCAGCGTTTCCGGGGGACGGAACCACTATGGCTACACCTTC.

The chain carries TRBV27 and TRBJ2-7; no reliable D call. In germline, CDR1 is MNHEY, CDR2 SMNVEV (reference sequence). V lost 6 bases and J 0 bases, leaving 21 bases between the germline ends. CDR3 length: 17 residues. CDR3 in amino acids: CASSVGPANLNSYEQYF. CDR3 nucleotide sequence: TGTGCCAGCAGCGTTGGCCCAGCGAACCTAAACTCCTACGAGCAGTACTTC.

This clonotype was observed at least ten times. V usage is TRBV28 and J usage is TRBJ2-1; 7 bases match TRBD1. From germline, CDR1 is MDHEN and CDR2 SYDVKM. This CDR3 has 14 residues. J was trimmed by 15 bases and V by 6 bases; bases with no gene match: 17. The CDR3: CASSLPGQVQQGFF. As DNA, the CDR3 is TGTGCCAGCAGCCTGCCCGGACAGGTTCAACAGGGGTTCTTC.

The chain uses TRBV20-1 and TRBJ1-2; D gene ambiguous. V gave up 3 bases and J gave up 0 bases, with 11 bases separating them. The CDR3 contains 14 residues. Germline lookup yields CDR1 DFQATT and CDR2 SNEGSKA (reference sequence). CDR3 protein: CSASGARANYGYTF. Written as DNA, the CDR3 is TGCAGTGCTAGCGGTGCGCGAGCTAACTATGGCTACACCTTC.